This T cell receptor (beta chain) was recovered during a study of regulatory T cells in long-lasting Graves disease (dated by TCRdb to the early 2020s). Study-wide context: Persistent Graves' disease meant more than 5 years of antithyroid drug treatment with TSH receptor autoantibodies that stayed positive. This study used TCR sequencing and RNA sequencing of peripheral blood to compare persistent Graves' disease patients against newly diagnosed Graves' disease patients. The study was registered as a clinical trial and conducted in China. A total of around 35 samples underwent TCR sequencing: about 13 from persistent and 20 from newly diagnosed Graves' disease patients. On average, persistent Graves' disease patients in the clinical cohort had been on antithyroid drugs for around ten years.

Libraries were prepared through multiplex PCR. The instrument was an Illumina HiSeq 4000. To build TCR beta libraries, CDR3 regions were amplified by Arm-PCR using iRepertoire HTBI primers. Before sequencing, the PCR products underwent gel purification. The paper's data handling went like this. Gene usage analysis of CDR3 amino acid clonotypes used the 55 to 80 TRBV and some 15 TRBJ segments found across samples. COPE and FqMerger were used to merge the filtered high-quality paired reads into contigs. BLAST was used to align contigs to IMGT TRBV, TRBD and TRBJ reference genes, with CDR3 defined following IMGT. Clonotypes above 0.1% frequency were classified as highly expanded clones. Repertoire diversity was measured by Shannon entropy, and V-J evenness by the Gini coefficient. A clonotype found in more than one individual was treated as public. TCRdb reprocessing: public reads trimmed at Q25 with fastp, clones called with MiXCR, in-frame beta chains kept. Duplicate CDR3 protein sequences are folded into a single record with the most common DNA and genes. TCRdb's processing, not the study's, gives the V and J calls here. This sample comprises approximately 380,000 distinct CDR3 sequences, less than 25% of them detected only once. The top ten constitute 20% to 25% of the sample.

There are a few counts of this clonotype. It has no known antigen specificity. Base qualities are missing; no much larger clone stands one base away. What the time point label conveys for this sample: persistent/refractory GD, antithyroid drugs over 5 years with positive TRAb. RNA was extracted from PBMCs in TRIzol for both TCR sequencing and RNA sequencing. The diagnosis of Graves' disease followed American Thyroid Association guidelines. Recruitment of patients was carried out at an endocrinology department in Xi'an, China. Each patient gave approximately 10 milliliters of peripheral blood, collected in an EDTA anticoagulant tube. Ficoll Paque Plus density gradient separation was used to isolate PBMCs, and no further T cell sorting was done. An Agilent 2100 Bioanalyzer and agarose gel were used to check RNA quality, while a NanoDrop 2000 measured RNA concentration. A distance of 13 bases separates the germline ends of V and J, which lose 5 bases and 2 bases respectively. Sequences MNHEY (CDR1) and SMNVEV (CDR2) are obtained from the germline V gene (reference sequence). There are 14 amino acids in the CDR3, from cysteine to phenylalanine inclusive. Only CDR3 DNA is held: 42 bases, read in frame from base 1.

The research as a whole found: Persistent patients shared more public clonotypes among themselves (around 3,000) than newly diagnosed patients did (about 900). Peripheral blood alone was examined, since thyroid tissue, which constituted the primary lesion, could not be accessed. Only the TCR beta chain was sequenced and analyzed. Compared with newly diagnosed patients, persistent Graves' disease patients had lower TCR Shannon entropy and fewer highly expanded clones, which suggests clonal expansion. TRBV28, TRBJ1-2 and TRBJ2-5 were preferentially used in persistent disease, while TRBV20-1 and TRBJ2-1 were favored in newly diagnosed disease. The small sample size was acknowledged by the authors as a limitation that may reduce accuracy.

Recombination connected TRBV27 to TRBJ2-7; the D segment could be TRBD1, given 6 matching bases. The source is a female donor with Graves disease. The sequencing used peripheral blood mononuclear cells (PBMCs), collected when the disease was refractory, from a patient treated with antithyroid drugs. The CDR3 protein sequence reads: CASSPQGHTYEQYF. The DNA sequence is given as TGTGCCAGCAGTCCGCAGGGGCATACCTACGAGCAGTACTTC.